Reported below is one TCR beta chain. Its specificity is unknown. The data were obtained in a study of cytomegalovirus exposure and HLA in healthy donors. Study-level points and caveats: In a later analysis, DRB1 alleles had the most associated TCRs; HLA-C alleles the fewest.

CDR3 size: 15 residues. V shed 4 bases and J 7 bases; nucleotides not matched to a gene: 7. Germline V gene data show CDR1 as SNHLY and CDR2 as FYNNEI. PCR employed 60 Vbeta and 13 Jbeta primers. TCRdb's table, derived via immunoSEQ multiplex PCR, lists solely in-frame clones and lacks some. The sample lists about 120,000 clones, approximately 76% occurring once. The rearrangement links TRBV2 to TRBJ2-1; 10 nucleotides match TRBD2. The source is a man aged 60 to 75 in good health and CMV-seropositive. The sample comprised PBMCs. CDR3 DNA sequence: TGTGCCAGCAGTGTCCTAGCGGGAGCGGGGAATGAGCAGTTCTTC. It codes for CASSVLAGAGNEQFF.